Listed below are T cell receptor beta chains from one sample, sequenced in a study of blood T cells in healthy people across ages. TCRdb passed the 5' RACE reads through MiXCR, listing each CDR3 protein once. Among 660,000 or so distinct CDR3 sequences listed, roughly 53% were seen once. The sample comprised blood. The receptor set was obtained from a man aged 55-75 years in good health. CDR3s include the opening cysteine and the closing phenylalanine or tryptophan.

v_call	j_call	cdr3_aa
TRBV20-1	TRBJ1-4	CSAVPLSEVMGKLFF
TRBV29-1	-	CSVGLLTGYNEQYF
TRBV20-1	TRBJ2-1	CSASVLSYNEQFF
TRBV29-1	TRBJ2-5	CSIRGAGVQETQYF
TRBV20-1	TRBJ1-1	CSASPQGEAFF
TRBV4-2	TRBJ2-1	CASSQDSAGGSNNEQFF
TRBV25-1	TRBJ1-2	CASSDAGGVYGYTF
TRBV7-9	TRBJ1-6	CASSLGGGGTYNSPLHF
TRBV14	TRBJ1-2	CASSPFGDLGYTF
TRBV25-1	TRBJ2-3	CASCSGADTQYF
TRBV3-1	TRBJ2-1	CASRLSQSSYNEQFF
TRBV5-1	TRBJ2-1	CASSLALGANEQFF
TRBV20-1	TRBJ2-1	CSACSSGGPNEQFF
TRBV28	TRBJ2-6	CASSAPGAGANVLTF
TRBV5-5	TRBJ1-4	CASSLVGGATNEKLFF
TRBV28	TRBJ1-2	CASEAGGAAGYTF
TRBV12-3/TRBV12-4	TRBJ2-2	CASSFKGTGELFF
TRBV20-1	TRBJ1-5	CSARTDRAFGPQHF
TRBV21-1	TRBJ2-5	CASSKEGAPKDGYF
TRBV7-9	TRBJ2-3	CASSQNTITDTQYF
TRBV5-1	TRBJ2-1	CASSSEPGQFYNEQFF
TRBV4-1	TRBJ2-4	CASSQDWGDSIQYF
TRBV24-1	TRBJ2-3	CATAGDADTQYF
TRBV10-3	TRBJ1-2	CAISEGQTTNYGYTF
TRBV7-2	TRBJ2-3	CASSLGPRGALYTQYF
TRBV27	TRBJ1-2	CASRNREGGYTF
TRBV20-1	TRBJ1-5	CSARWQGNQPQHF
TRBV12-3/TRBV12-4	TRBJ2-4	CASSLIGLGGIQYF
TRBV2	TRBJ2-2	CASTGRETGELFF
TRBV6-2/TRBV6-3	TRBJ2-7	CASGTGGVREQYF
TRBV7-9	TRBJ2-5	CASSLEAGFEETQYF
TRBV6-2/TRBV6-3	TRBJ2-1	CASSYEAITGTSFYEQFF
TRBV12-3/TRBV12-4	TRBJ1-4	CASTRGEKLFF
TRBV11-2	TRBJ1-2	CASSDGVNYGYTF
TRBV29-1	TRBJ2-7	CSVVGDTYEQYF
TRBV25-1	-	CVSSESGARIRETQYF
TRBV7-8	TRBJ1-5	CASSLASGAWQPQHF
TRBV7-2	TRBJ2-5	CASSFRPRGGQETQYF
TRBV5-1	TRBJ1-1	CVSSLSSSPAGTEAFF